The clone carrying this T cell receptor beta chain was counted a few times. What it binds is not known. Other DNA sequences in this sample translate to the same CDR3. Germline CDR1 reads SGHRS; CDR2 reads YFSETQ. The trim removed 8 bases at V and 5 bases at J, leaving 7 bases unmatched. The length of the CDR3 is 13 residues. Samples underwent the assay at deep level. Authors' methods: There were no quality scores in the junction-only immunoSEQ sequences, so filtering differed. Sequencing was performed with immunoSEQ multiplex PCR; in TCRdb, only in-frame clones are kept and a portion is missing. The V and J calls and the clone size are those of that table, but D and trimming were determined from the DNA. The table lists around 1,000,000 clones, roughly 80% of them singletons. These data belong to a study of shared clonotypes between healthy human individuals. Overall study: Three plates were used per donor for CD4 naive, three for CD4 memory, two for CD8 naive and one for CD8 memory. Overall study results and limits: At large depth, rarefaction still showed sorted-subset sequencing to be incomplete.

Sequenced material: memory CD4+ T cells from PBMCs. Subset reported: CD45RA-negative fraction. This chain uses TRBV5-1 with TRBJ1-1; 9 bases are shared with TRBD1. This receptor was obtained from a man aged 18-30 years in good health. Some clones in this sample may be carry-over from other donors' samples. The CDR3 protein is CASGGQGGTEAFF. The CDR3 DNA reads TGCGCCAGTGGGGGACAGGGTGGGACTGAAGCTTTCTTT. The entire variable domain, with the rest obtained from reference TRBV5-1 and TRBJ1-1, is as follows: KAGVTQTPRYLIKTRGQQVTLSCSPISGHRSVSWYQQTPGQGLQFLFEYFSETQRNKGNFPGRFSGRQFSNSRSEMNVSTLELGDSALYLCASGGQGGTEAFFGQGTRLTVV.